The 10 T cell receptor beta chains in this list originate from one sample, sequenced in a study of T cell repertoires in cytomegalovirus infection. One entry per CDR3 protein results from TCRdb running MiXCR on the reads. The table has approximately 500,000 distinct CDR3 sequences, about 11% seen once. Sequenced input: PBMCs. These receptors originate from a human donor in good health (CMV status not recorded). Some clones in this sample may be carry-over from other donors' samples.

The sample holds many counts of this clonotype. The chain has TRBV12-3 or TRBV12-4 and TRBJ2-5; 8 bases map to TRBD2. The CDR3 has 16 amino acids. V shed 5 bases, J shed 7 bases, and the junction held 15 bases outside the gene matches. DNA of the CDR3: TGTGCCAGCAGTCCCCGGGGGGGGGCCTCCCTTGGGACCCAGTACTTC. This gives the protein CASSPRGGASLGTQYF.

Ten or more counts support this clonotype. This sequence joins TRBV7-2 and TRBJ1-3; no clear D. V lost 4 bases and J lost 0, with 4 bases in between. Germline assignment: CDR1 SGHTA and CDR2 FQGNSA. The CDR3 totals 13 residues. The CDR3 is CASSSDSGNTIYF. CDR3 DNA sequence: TGTGCCAGCAGCTCTGACTCTGGAAACACCATATATTTT.

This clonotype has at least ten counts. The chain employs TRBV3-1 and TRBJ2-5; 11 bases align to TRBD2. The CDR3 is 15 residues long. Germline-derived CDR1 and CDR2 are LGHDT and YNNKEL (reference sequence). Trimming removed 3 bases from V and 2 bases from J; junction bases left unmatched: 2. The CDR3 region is CASSQRTSGQETQYF. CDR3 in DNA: TGTGCCAGCAGCCAGCGGACTAGCGGGCAAGAGACCCAGTACTTC.

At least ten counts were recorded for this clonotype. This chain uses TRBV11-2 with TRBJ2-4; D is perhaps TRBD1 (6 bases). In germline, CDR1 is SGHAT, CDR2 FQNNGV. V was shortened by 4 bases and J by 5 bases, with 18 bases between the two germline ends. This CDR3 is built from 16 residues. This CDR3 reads CASSSLLQGVENIQYF. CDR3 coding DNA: TGTGCCAGCAGCTCGCTACTACAGGGAGTGGAAAACATTCAGTACTTC.

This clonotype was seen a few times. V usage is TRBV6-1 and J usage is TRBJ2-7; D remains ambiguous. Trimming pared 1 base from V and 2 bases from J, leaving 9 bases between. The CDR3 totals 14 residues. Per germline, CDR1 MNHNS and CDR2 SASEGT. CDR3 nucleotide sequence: TGTGCCAGCAGTGAAGGACTGCTGCCCTACGAGCAGTACTTC. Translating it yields CASSEGLLPYEQYF.

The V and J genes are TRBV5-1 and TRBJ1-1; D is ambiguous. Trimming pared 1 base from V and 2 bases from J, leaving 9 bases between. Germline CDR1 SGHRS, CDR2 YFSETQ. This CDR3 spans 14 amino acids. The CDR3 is CASSLRTTNTEAFF. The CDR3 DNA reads TGCGCCAGCAGCTTGAGAACAACCAACACTGAAGCTTTCTTT.

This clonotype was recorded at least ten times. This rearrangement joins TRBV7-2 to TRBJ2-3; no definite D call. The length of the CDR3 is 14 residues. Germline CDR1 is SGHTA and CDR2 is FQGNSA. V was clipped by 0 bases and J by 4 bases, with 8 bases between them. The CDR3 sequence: CASSLAGVADTQYF. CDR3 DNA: TGTGCCAGCAGCTTAGCAGGTGTGGCAGATACGCAGTATTTT.

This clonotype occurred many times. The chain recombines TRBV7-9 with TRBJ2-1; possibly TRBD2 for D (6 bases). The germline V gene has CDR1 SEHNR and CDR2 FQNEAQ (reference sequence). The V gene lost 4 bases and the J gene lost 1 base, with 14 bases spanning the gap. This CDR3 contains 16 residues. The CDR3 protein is CASSSPGLPSYNEQFF. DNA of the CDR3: TGTGCCAGCAGCTCCCCGGGACTCCCGTCCTACAATGAGCAGTTCTTC.

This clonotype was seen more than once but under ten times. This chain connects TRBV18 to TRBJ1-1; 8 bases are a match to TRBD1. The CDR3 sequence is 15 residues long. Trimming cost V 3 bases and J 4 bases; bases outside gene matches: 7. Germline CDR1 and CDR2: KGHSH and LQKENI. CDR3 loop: CASSPQGQVGTEAFF. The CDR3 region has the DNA TGTGCCAGCTCACCGCAGGGACAGGTCGGCACTGAAGCTTTCTTT.

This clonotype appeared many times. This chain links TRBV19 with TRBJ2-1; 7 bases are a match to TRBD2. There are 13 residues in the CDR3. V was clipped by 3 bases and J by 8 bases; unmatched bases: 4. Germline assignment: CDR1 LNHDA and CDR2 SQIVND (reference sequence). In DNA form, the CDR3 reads TGTGCCAGTAGTATGGGGGGAGGGGATGAGCAGTTCTTC. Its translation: CASSMGGGDEQFF. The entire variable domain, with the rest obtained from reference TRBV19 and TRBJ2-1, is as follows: DGGITQSPKYLFRKEGQNVTLSCEQNLNHDAMYWYRQDPGQGLRLIYYSQIVNDFQKGDIAEGYSVSREKKESFPLTVTSAQKNPTAFYLCASSMGGGDEQFFGPGTRLTVL.